This TCR beta chain stems from a study of blood T cell repertoires in COVID-19. The overall study: Donors in the United States, Italy and Spain gave samples during acute or convalescent COVID-19. In each case, the material was cDNA or gDNA derived from T cells, B-cell-depleted T cells, or PBMCs.

In the authors' methods: Scientists estimated how many nucleated cells there were by amplifying reference gene primers. The repertoire was sequenced with immunoSEQ multiplex PCR; TCRdb's copy has only in-frame clones and lacks some. V and J calls and clone size are as listed in that table; D and trimming were resolved from the DNA. The data contain roughly 80,000 clones, almost 85% of them seen just once; the ten biggest clones take up more than 10%. The CDR3 length is 15 residues. The germline V gene has CDR1 SGHRS and CDR2 YFSETQ. Trimming stripped 2 bases from V and 5 bases from J, with 14 bases between.

This TCR was recovered from a man older than 75 with acute or convalescent COVID-19. The sequenced sample consisted of peripheral blood. The chain links TRBV5-1 to TRBJ2-1; the D gene is possibly TRBD2 (7 bases). In DNA, the CDR3 is TGCGCCAGCAGCTTTATCCGGGGGGCCGACAATGAGCAGTTCTTC. Translation gives CASSFIRGADNEQFF.